A selection of T cell receptor beta chains follows, all from one sample in a study of cytomegalovirus exposure and HLA in healthy donors. Sequenced by immunoSEQ multiplex PCR; TCRdb stores in-frame clones only, minus some. This table holds about 130,000 clones, about three quarters found once. Sequencing was carried out using PBMCs. The receptors were sampled from a human donor in good health. Each CDR3 is given without its conserved first and last residue. Fields, in order: CDR3 protein, clone size, J gene, V gene. Clone size, where shown, is once, few, many, or a class for clones that have expanded.

ATSTRDRVYEQY	.	TRBJ2-7	TRBV15
ASSLTGFEAF	once	TRBJ1-1	TRBV7-9
ASGTPGSRTQY	few	TRBJ2-5	TRBV28
ASSLYWDRSHNSPLH	once	TRBJ1-6	TRBV28
ASSYIDRREQY	.	TRBJ2-7	TRBV6-6
ASSMGLAYNEQF	.	TRBJ2-1	TRBV18
ASGAPGQGGEQY	.	TRBJ2-7	TRBV6-1
ASSPYPTGGYGYT	.	TRBJ1-2	TRBV27
ASSQAPREADTQY	.	TRBJ2-3	TRBV4-2
ASSVGLAGAWSSYNEQF	once	TRBJ2-1	TRBV9
ASGLGAGSTDTQY	once	TRBJ2-3	TRBV5-1
ANGGQGQREQY	.	TRBJ2-7	TRBV6-1
ASSLVRGQGAEAF	.	TRBJ1-1	TRBV7-8
ASSLVGQGYEQY	.	TRBJ2-7	TRBV7-9
ASRRQGPSWEQY	.	TRBJ2-7	TRBV5-5
ASSETGSTEAF	.	TRBJ1-1	TRBV6-5
ASSPGQRITYEQY	.	TRBJ2-7	TRBV18
ASSFDREYEQY	few	TRBJ2-7	TRBV6-6
ATSSDRGQGNTIY	.	TRBJ1-3	TRBV15
ASQTVMGRDQPQH	.	TRBJ1-5	TRBV7-8
ASSSSDRGSLAF	.	TRBJ1-1	TRBV28
ASSIRTGLDEQY	.	TRBJ2-7	TRBV19
SATPGQGREKLF	.	TRBJ1-4	TRBV29-1
ASSQWGEGTDTQY	.	TRBJ2-3	TRBV4-2
ASFTSGGADYGYT	many	TRBJ1-2	TRBV19
ASSSSGGASSYEQY	.	TRBJ2-7	TRBV7-3
ASSQDSGDGGKLF	.	TRBJ1-4	TRBV4-2
ATNPRGGPRNTIY	once	TRBJ1-3	TRBV5-1
ASRGHEAF	.	TRBJ1-1	TRBV6-1
ASSPFGGANYGYT	.	TRBJ1-2	TRBV7-3
ASSYEGLQNTEAF	.	TRBJ1-1	TRBV6-5
ASTPQSGEKLF	few	TRBJ1-4	TRBV6-6
ASSLPTGDTQY	.	TRBJ2-3	TRBV7-9
ASRGGPRDEQF	.	TRBJ2-1	TRBV6-5
ASSSGTGLLTGELF	.	TRBJ2-2	TRBV6-6
ASTISTGVTEAF	.	TRBJ1-1	TRBV6-5
ASSPYSNQPQH	once	TRBJ1-5	TRBV2
ASSRYTEAF	.	TRBJ1-1	TRBV6-1
ASSQDGVAGRLGETQY	.	TRBJ2-5	TRBV14
ASSSGTGGVEQY	few	TRBJ2-7	TRBV4-1
ASSSLLGGIMNTEAF	.	TRBJ1-1	TRBV5-6
ASSSGQGRPDTQY	.	TRBJ2-3	TRBV5-6
ASQEITGIHSYSYNSPLH	.	TRBJ1-6	TRBV28
ASSQLRGSSYNEQF	.	TRBJ2-1	TRBV5-1
ASFSRGWELF	.	TRBJ2-2	TRBV19
ASSSAPGQGHTGELF	once	TRBJ2-2	TRBV5-1
ASSQDPGRVSYEQY	.	TRBJ2-7	TRBV4-1
ASSQGAGLTGTQY	.	TRBJ2-3	TRBV4-1